The clone carrying this T cell receptor beta chain appeared once. Indicated time point: after neoadjuvant nivolumab, at surgical resection. The CDR3 extends over 15 amino acids. V lost 0 bases to trimming and J lost 1 base, with 9 bases between them. Germline values: CDR1 LGHNT, CDR2 FRNRAP. These data are taken from a study of neoadjuvant anti-PD-1 for oral cavity cancer. Measured with immunoSEQ multiplex PCR; TCRdb has only the in-frame clones, and not every one. The sample holds roughly 14,000 clones, around 80% seen once. The source material was PBMCs, sampled after nivolumab (anti-PD-1) treatment. This chain connects TRBV12-5 to TRBJ1-1; D is uncertain. This receptor was taken from a person aged 40 to 85 with oral cavity squamous cell carcinoma. CDR3 sequence: CASGLVKTGNTEAFF. The DNA of the CDR3 is TGTGCTAGTGGTTTGGTAAAGACGGGGAACACTGAAGCTTTCTTT.